This entry concerns a single T cell receptor beta chain. The ends were cut back, 1 base at V and 1 base at J, with 11 bases in the middle. CDR1 is LGHDT, CDR2 YNNKEL, per germline (reference sequence). The CDR3 is 15 residues long. These data belong to a study of blood T cell repertoires in COVID-19. The overall study: Donors in the United States, Italy and Spain gave samples during acute or convalescent COVID-19. T cells, B-cell-depleted T cells, or PBMCs supplied cDNA or gDNA.

Original processing methods: Amplification with reference gene primers provided the estimates of nucleated cell counts. Sequencing was performed with immunoSEQ multiplex PCR; in TCRdb, only in-frame clones are kept and a portion is missing. Clone size and V and J calls were adopted from that table, with D and trimming inferred from the DNA. The sample lists about 190,000 clones, 75% to 90% seen once, with around 1.1% in the top ten. The sample taken for sequencing was peripheral blood. This receptor was obtained from a young man with acute or convalescent COVID-19. This sequence joins TRBV3-1 (or the pseudogene TRBV3-2) and TRBJ2-7, with D perhaps TRBD2 (6 bases). CDR3: CASSQGGVTSYEQYF. The CDR3 bases are TGTGCCAGCAGCCAAGGCGGGGTTACATCCTACGAGCAGTACTTC.